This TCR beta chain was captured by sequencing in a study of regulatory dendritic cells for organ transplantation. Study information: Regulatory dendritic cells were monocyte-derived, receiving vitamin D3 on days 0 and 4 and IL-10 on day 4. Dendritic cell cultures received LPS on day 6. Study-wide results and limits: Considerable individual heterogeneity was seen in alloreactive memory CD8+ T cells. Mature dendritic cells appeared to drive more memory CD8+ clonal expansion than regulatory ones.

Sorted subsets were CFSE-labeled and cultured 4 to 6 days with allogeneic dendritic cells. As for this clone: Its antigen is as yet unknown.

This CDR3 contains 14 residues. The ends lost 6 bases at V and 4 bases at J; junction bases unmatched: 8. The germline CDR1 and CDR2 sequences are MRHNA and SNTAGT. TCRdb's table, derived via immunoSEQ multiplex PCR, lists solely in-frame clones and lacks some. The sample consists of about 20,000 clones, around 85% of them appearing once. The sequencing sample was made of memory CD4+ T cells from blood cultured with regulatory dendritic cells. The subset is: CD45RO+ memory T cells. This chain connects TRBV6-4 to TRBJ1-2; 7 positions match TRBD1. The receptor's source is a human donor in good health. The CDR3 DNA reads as TGTGCCAGCAGACAGGGGCCCGGGGGCTATGGCTACACCTTC. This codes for CASRQGPGGYGYTF.